This T cell receptor (beta chain) was recovered during a study of T cell changes during pregnancy in multiple sclerosis. Method: immunoSEQ multiplex PCR; TCRdb's copy keeps in-frame clones and lacks some. In the table there are around 88,000 clones, about 92% of which are singletons. The source was peripheral blood, collected in the first trimester of pregnancy. The source of this sequence is a female donor with multiple sclerosis, enrolled in a pregnancy study.

CDR3 DNA sequence: TGTGCCAGCAGGGGGGGATCCTACGAGCAGTACTTC. Translation gives CASRGGSYEQYF. The chain links TRBV6-1 to TRBJ2-7, with D possibly matching TRBD2 (6 bases). The CDR3 runs to 12 residues. V was trimmed by 6 bases and J by 1 base, leaving 7 bases between them. The germline V gene has CDR1 MNHNS and CDR2 SASEGT.